This T cell receptor (beta chain) is drawn from a study of T cell responses to AZD1222 COVID-19 vaccine. Broader study findings: Receipt of two AZD1222 doses was followed by a rise in Spike-specific TCR breadth and depth. It was only six AZD1222 recipients who were seropositive at baseline.

On this clone itself: The antigen remains undetermined.

Some clones are missing from TCRdb's copy, which holds only in-frame ones; the method was immunoSEQ multiplex PCR. The sample gives 150,000 to 180,000 clones, less than 90% of which show up once; around 3.1% is in the top ten. The CDR3 loop spans 13 amino acids. Trimming took 5 bases from V and 5 from J, leaving 12 bases between them. Germline V gives CDR1 MGHRA, CDR2 YSYEKL. The chain couples TRBV4-1 to TRBJ1-2, with D perhaps matching TRBD1 (5 bases). This clonotype originated in an adult in good health. Specimen: peripheral blood, collected on day 0 of AZD1222 vaccination. CDR3 in DNA: TGCGCCAGCAGCGGATTCCGGGGGTATGGCTACACCTTC. Translated: CASSGFRGYGYTF.